This T cell receptor beta chain derives from a study of identical twins. Findings of the study overall: Conclusions came from cross-sectional statistical analysis, not from following the same donors. Whereas memory repertoires showed no such difference, abundant cord blood beta clonotypes carried fewer insertions. Twin pairs had excess sharing that was weaker in beta out-of-frame sequences.

On this clonotype itself: What it binds is not known.

TCRdb used MiXCR to reprocess the 5' RACE reads, holding one entry per CDR3 protein. The repertoire holds more than 400,000 distinct CDR3 sequences, with around 15% as singletons. CDR3 length: 15 amino acids. V was trimmed by 3 bases and J by 5 bases, leaving 16 bases between them. Germline V gene data show CDR1 as MGHDK and CDR2 as SYGVNS. Separately, the same data were catalogued under a study of yellow fever vaccine responses in identical twins. From that second work: The T cell response to vaccination in identical twins was reportedly partly convergent and partly personalized.

This sequence originates from a young woman in good health. The V and J genes are TRBV25-1 and TRBJ2-5; D tentatively reads TRBD1 or TRBD2 (5 bases each). What was sequenced was CD4+ T cells sorted from blood. In DNA, the CDR3 is TGTGCCAGCAGTGAGGGGGAGAAGCTTGGGGAGACCCAGTACTTC. Residues: CASSEGEKLGETQYF.